The clone carrying this T cell receptor (beta chain) was observed at least ten times. Its specificity is not known. The sequence runs out 3 residues before the end of the CDR3; the remainder is reconstructed from the germline J gene. This entry belongs to a study of T cell clonality in common variable immunodeficiency. General study results and limits: Reportedly, TCR beta sequences from common variable immunodeficiency showed fewer deletions and N-nucleotide insertions. Fewer TCRbeta clones were shared among CVID subjects than controls.

CVID meant reduced serum IgG, IgA and/or IgM plus specific antibody deficiency. Most patients and controls had Caucasian heritage. For at least one year, all CVID subjects received replacement immunoglobulin. This CDR3 has 14 residues. Trimming took off 6 bases at V and 0 bases at J, with 12 bases between the two ends. From germline, CDR1 is DFQATT and CDR2 SNEGSKA (reference sequence). Method: immunoSEQ multiplex PCR; TCRdb's copy keeps in-frame clones and lacks some. Observed in the sample are more than 35,000 clones, none of them singletons. This TCR was recovered from a human donor with common variable immunodeficiency. The chain carries TRBV20-1 and TRBJ1-5; possibly TRBD1 for D (6 bases). Source material: peripheral blood mononuclear cells. The sequenced part of the CDR3 DNA is TGCAGTGCGCGGACAGTTAATAGCAATCAGCCC. It translates to CSARTVNSNQP. The entire CDR3 sequence reads CSARTVNSNQPQHF.